This TCR beta chain emerged from a study of cytomegalovirus exposure and HLA in healthy donors. Overall study findings and caveats: By a later analysis, the bulk of CMV-associated TCR beta chains appeared HLA-restricted. According to a later analysis, donors in an Asian-associated ancestry cluster reportedly had fewer N-insertions than the roughly 720-donor mean.

PCR involved 60 Vbeta and 13 Jbeta primers. Clones were sequenced by immunoSEQ multiplex PCR, and TCRdb holds only the in-frame ones, with some missing. This repertoire shows under 150,000 clones, 70% to 85% found once; its top ten account for 2.5%. Comment on this clone: Antigen: not known.

The junction had 3 bases not matched to a gene; V was cut back by 2 bases and J by 3 bases. The CDR3 sequence is 15 residues long. CDR1 is SGHRS, CDR2 YFSETQ, per germline. The sequencing input was PBMCs. The chain recombines TRBV5-1 with TRBJ1-3; 9 positions match TRBD1. The source of this sequence is a male donor in good health and CMV-seronegative. Here the CDR3 reads CASSFRTGDGNTIYF. CDR3 DNA sequence: TGCGCCAGCAGCTTTAGGACAGGGGATGGAAACACCATATATTTT.